This TCR beta chain came from a study of T cells in localized non-small cell lung cancer. The ends were cut back, 5 bases at V and 1 base at J, with 12 bases in the middle. Germline CDR1 and CDR2: SGHTA and FQGNSA. The CDR3 extends over 14 amino acids. In regard to this clone: Its antigen is undetermined.

TCRdb keeps only in-frame clones here, not all; method: immunoSEQ multiplex PCR. The repertoire includes 50,000 to 60,000 clones, around 81% of them detected once, and roughly 4% sits in the top ten. Overall study results and limits: Heterogeneity cannot be ruled out, as sequencing used one tumor region only. Patients showing higher blood T cell density tended to see longer overall survival.

The TCR was taken from a woman aged 35 to 69 with stage II lung adenocarcinoma. V and J are TRBV7-2 and TRBJ2-7, with D tentatively TRBD2 (5 bases). Sequences were derived from PBMCs, sampled before any cancer treatment. CDR3 region: CASSPAGISYEQYF. The DNA for the CDR3 is TGTGCCAGCAGCCCGGCCGGGATTTCCTACGAGCAGTACTTC.